This is a list of T cell receptor beta chains from one sample in a study of T-cell memory formation after mild COVID-19. TCRdb reprocessed the 5' RACE reads with MiXCR, giving one entry per CDR3 protein. Among 50,000 to 70,000 distinct CDR3 sequences listed, less than 15% were seen once. The sample was PBMCs or a T cell subset sorted from them (not recorded which). The receptors come from a man aged 18 to 30 who had mild COVID-19 (a few samples of this study predate the infection). Cell type and time point are not known. Each CDR3 is given with its conserved first and last residue. The order of the fields is D gene, V gene, J gene, clone size, CDR3 protein, CDR3 DNA. A D gene is named only where the DNA matches it firmly. Only some rows state a clone size, as once, few, many or a class for expanded clones.

D: .; V: TRBV20-1; J: TRBJ1-6; size: few; CDR3: CSARDSLLDSPLHF; DNA: TGCAGTGCTAGAGATTCCCTCTTGGATTCACCCCTCCACTTT
D: .; V: TRBV6-2/TRBV6-3; J: TRBJ2-3; size: few; CDR3: CASSYVGGSTDTQYF; DNA: TGTGCCAGCAGTTACGTCGGGGGCTCCACAGATACGCAGTATTTT
D: TRBD1; V: TRBV20-1; J: TRBJ1-1; size: many; CDR3: CSARQGGSVNTEAFF; DNA: TGCAGTGCTAGACAAGGGGGCAGTGTAAACACTGAAGCTTTCTTT
D: .; V: TRBV9; J: TRBJ2-2; size: .; CDR3: CASSPRGPNTGELFF; DNA: TGTGCCAGCAGCCCCCGCGGCCCAAACACCGGGGAGCTGTTTTTT
D: TRBD2; V: TRBV20-1; J: TRBJ2-1; size: .; CDR3: CSAMSGGASYEQFF; DNA: TGCAGTGCTATGAGCGGGGGGGCCTCGTATGAGCAGTTCTTC
D: .; V: TRBV27; J: TRBJ1-2; size: .; CDR3: CASSLLGQGDGYTF; DNA: TGTGCCAGCAGTTTATTAGGTCAGGGAGATGGCTACACCTTC
D: TRBD2; V: TRBV5-1; J: TRBJ2-3; size: few; CDR3: CASSSTSGGTDTQYF; DNA: TGCGCCAGCAGCAGTACTAGCGGGGGCACAGATACGCAGTATTTT
D: .; V: TRBV6-5; J: TRBJ2-3; size: many; CDR3: CASRQTRGVADTQYF; DNA: TGTGCCAGCAGACAGACGCGGGGTGTGGCAGATACGCAGTATTTT
D: .; V: TRBV27; J: TRBJ1-1; size: few; CDR3: CASTIDRLNTEAFF; DNA: TGTGCCAGCACCATAGACAGGTTGAACACTGAAGCTTTCTTT
D: .; V: TRBV5-1; J: TRBJ2-3; size: many; CDR3: CASSTGRGTDTQYF; DNA: TGCGCCAGCAGCACGGGACGGGGCACAGATACGCAGTATTTT
D: TRBD1; V: TRBV3-1; J: TRBJ1-1; size: .; CDR3: CASSRTGGVQNTEAFF; DNA: TGTGCCAGCAGCCGGACAGGGGGGGTTCAGAACACTGAAGCTTTCTTT
D: .; V: TRBV12-3/TRBV12-4; J: TRBJ1-4; size: many; CDR3: CASRSPRGHGEKLFF; DNA: TGTGCCAGCAGATCACCCCGGGGGCACGGTGAAAAACTGTTTTTT
D: .; V: TRBV12-3/TRBV12-4; J: TRBJ1-2; size: .; CDR3: CASSWDRDDGYTF; DNA: TGTGCCAGCAGCTGGGACCGCGACGATGGCTACACCTTC
D: .; V: TRBV7-2; J: TRBJ2-1; size: many; CDR3: CASSLAWGVYNEQFF; DNA: TGTGCCAGCAGCTTAGCGTGGGGGGTCTACAATGAGCAGTTCTTC
D: .; V: TRBV11-2; J: TRBJ2-1; size: few; CDR3: CASSGGVTNEQFF; DNA: TGTGCCAGCAGCGGGGGAGTTACCAATGAGCAGTTCTTC
D: .; V: TRBV12-3/TRBV12-4; J: TRBJ1-1; size: few; CDR3: CASTPRGRGEAFF; DNA: TGTGCCAGCACCCCCCGGGGCCGGGGTGAAGCTTTCTTT
D: .; V: TRBV3-1; J: TRBJ1-1; size: .; CDR3: CASSQLLGGPEAFF; DNA: TGTGCCAGCAGCCAACTGTTAGGAGGCCCTGAAGCTTTCTTT
D: TRBD2; V: TRBV27; J: TRBJ2-3; size: few; CDR3: CATRGGARFRDTQYF; DNA: TGTGCCACCCGGGGGGGGGCGCGATTCAGAGATACGCAGTATTTT
D: .; V: TRBV7-9; J: TRBJ2-3; size: .; CDR3: CASSNSYSTDTQYF; DNA: TGTGCCAGCAGCAACAGTTATAGCACAGATACGCAGTATTTT
D: .; V: TRBV18; J: TRBJ2-7; size: .; CDR3: CASSPPSVGVAYEQYF; DNA: TGTGCCAGCTCACCACCCTCGGTCGGGGTGGCCTACGAGCAGTACTTC
D: TRBD2; V: TRBV6-2/TRBV6-3; J: TRBJ2-3; size: few; CDR3: CASSYRAGGSTDTQYF; DNA: TGTGCCAGCAGTTACAGAGCGGGGGGGAGCACAGATACGCAGTATTTT
D: .; V: TRBV4-3; J: TRBJ1-2; size: many; CDR3: CASSQDPGDHYGYTF; DNA: TGCGCCAGCAGCCAAGACCCCGGGGATCACTATGGCTACACCTTC
D: .; V: TRBV6-5; J: TRBJ2-7; size: few; CDR3: CASRSSGSYEQYF; DNA: TGTGCCAGCAGATCTTCAGGCTCCTACGAGCAGTACTTC
D: .; V: TRBV15; J: TRBJ2-7; size: .; CDR3: CATRDLRSSYEQYF; DNA: TGTGCCACCCGAGACTTGAGGAGCTCCTACGAGCAGTACTTC
D: .; V: TRBV6-2/TRBV6-3; J: TRBJ2-7; size: .; CDR3: CASSEPGSSYEQYF; DNA: TGTGCCAGCAGTGAACCCGGGTCCTCCTACGAGCAGTACTTC
D: TRBD1; V: TRBV20-1; J: TRBJ1-5; size: .; CDR3: CSARRADREGNQPQHF; DNA: TGCAGTGCTAGAAGGGCTGACAGGGAGGGCAATCAGCCCCAGCATTTT
D: TRBD1; V: TRBV11-2; J: TRBJ2-3; size: .; CDR3: CASRPTRGYLTDTQYF; DNA: TGTGCCAGCAGACCTACCAGGGGGTACCTCACAGATACGCAGTATTTT
D: TRBD1; V: TRBV5-1; J: TRBJ2-2; size: many; CDR3: CASSPNTGDTGELFF; DNA: TGCGCCAGCAGCCCCAATACAGGGGACACCGGGGAGCTGTTTTTT
D: .; V: TRBV5-5; J: TRBJ1-1; size: .; CDR3: CASSLQTANTEAFF; DNA: TGTGCCAGCAGCTTGCAGACAGCTAACACTGAAGCTTTCTTT
D: .; V: TRBV27; J: TRBJ2-1; size: .; CDR3: CASSLTPALSRREDEQFF; DNA: TGTGCCAGCAGTCTCACCCCCGCGCTTAGCCGGAGAGAGGATGAGCAGTTCTTC
D: .; V: TRBV7-3; J: TRBJ2-2; size: few; CDR3: CASSLTSTRELFF; DNA: TGTGCCAGCAGCTTAACGTCGACCCGGGAGCTGTTTTTT
D: .; V: TRBV20-1; J: TRBJ2-4; size: many; CDR3: CSARDPTKNIQYF; DNA: TGCAGTGCTAGAGATCCTACCAAAAACATTCAGTACTTC
D: .; V: TRBV7-2; J: TRBJ1-6; size: .; CDR3: CASSPMGRYSPLHF; DNA: TGTGCCAGCAGCCCTATGGGGCGGTATTCACCCCTCCACTTT
D: .; V: TRBV10-3; J: TRBJ1-5; size: many; CDR3: CAISEPGADNQPQHF; DNA: TGTGCCATCAGTGAGCCGGGGGCGGACAATCAGCCCCAGCATTTT
D: .; V: TRBV7-2; J: TRBJ1-1; size: .; CDR3: CASSLELTAFF; DNA: TGTGCCAGCAGCTTAGAGTTGACTGCTTTCTTT
D: .; V: TRBV3-1; J: TRBJ1-5; size: .; CDR3: CASSHLSEQPQHF; DNA: TGTGCCAGCAGCCATTTATCAGAACAGCCCCAGCATTTT
D: TRBD1; V: TRBV5-6; J: TRBJ2-5; size: medium-sized; CDR3: CASSLGRGYETQYF; DNA: TGTGCCAGCAGCTTGGGCAGGGGGTATGAGACCCAGTACTTC
D: TRBD1; V: TRBV20-1; J: TRBJ1-1; size: .; CDR3: CSATQGAETEAFF; DNA: TGCAGTGCTACCCAGGGGGCAGAAACTGAAGCTTTCTTT
D: TRBD1; V: TRBV20-1; J: TRBJ1-2; size: many; CDR3: CSARDSAQGNYGYTF; DNA: TGCAGTGCTAGAGATTCGGCACAGGGGAACTATGGCTACACCTTC
D: TRBD2; V: TRBV7-9; J: TRBJ2-3; size: .; CDR3: CASSYSTRLAGGFGSLDTQYF; DNA: TGTGCCAGCAGCTACTCTACTCGACTAGCGGGGGGGTTCGGATCGTTGGATACGCAGTATTTT
D: .; V: TRBV5-1; J: TRBJ2-5; size: .; CDR3: CASSLSPQGMGETQYF; DNA: TGCGCCAGCAGCTTGTCGCCCCAGGGGATGGGCGAGACCCAGTACTTC
D: .; V: TRBV7-2; J: TRBJ1-2; size: many; CDR3: CASSLFESGPTYTF; DNA: TGTGCCAGCAGCTTATTCGAATCGGGTCCTACCTACACCTTC
D: .; V: TRBV7-8; J: TRBJ2-3; size: many; CDR3: CASSLEGTTTDTQYF; DNA: TGTGCCAGCAGCTTAGAGGGGACAACCACAGATACGCAGTATTTT
D: .; V: TRBV18; J: TRBJ2-3; size: many; CDR3: CASSPDSRTDTQYF; DNA: TGTGCCAGCTCACCAGATTCGCGCACAGATACGCAGTATTTT
D: .; V: TRBV6-2/TRBV6-3; J: TRBJ1-5; size: .; CDR3: CASSYDANRVQPQHF; DNA: TGTGCCAGCAGTTACGACGCAAACAGGGTACAGCCCCAGCATTTT
D: .; V: TRBV7-2; J: TRBJ2-7; size: many; CDR3: CASSRTVSYEQYF; DNA: TGTGCCAGCAGCCGGACGGTCTCCTACGAGCAGTACTTC
D: .; V: TRBV9; J: TRBJ2-2; size: few; CDR3: CASSSPFGELKLFF; DNA: TGTGCCAGCAGCTCCCCCTTCGGCGAGTTGAAGCTGTTTTTT
D: TRBD2; V: TRBV11-2; J: TRBJ2-3; size: few; CDR3: CASAGGSTDTQYF; DNA: TGTGCCAGCGCGGGGGGCAGCACAGATACGCAGTATTTT